The 21 T cell receptor beta chains listed next were all sequenced from one sample in a study of T-cell reconstitution after alpha-beta-depleted transplantation in children (TCRdb year 2016). Reading the label with the study, this specimen's treatment or condition is: allogeneic hematopoietic cell transplantation with graft depleted of TCRalphabeta T cells and CD19 B cells. The method was PCR. This sample was sequenced with an Illumina HiSeq 2500. To normalize quantification of the TCRbeta repertoire, the TCR libraries were built with molecular barcoding that relied on unique molecular identifiers. TCRdb reprocessed the public reads (quality trimming at Q25 with fastp, clone calling with MiXCR) and kept in-frame beta chains. A single entry per CDR3 protein holds the most common genes and DNA from its merged rows. This sample lists fewer than 550,000 distinct CDR3 sequences; more than 9.5% were detected once. The top ten constitute less than 15% of the sample.

This specimen consisted of PBMCs, mostly from graft donor cells, obtained 180 days after TCRalphabeta/CD19-depleted stem cell transplant. These receptors all stem from a female patient under 10 years old who had a stem cell transplant for aplastic anemia, so the T cells may come from the graft donor.

Ten or more counts support this clonotype. The chain carries TRBV28 and TRBJ2-4, with D possibly TRBD2 on 5 matching bases. V lost 5 bases to trimming and J lost 0 bases, with 14 bases between them. The CDR3 is 16 amino acids. Per the germline V gene, CDR1 is MDHEN and CDR2 is SYDVKM. CDR3 amino acids: CASSPAGGLAKNIQYF. The DNA of the CDR3 is TGTGCCAGCAGTCCCGCCGGAGGATTAGCCAAAAACATTCAGTACTTC.

V usage is TRBV6-2 or TRBV6-3 and J usage is TRBJ2-7; D is unresolved. Between the trimmed V and J ends, which lost 0 bases and 0 bases, there was a span of 6 bases. The V gene's germline CDR1 is MNHEY and CDR2 SVGEGT. This CDR3 has 14 amino acids. CDR3 DNA: TGTGCCAGCAGTTACTCGGCGAGCTCCTACGAGCAGTACGTC. Translating it yields CASSYSASSYEQYV.

This clonotype was picked up a small number of times. CDR3 protein: CASSLPGQGSFF. The CDR3 nucleotides read TGTGCCAGCAGCCTACCGGGACAGGGGTCGTTCTTC. This chain connects TRBV5-6 to TRBJ2-1, with TRBD1 matching 10 bases. In germline, CDR1 is SGHDT, CDR2 YYEEEE. The J segment lost 15 bases and the V segment lost 4 bases, leaving 7 bases of the junction unmatched. The CDR3 extends over 12 amino acids.

This clonotype came up a few times. DNA of the CDR3: TGTGCCAGTAGTATTGCGGGAAACTACAATGAGCAGTTCTTC. Its translation: CASSIAGNYNEQFF. J is TRBJ2-1 and V is TRBV19, with D perhaps TRBD2 (6 bases). There are 14 residues in the CDR3. Germline CDR1 reads LNHDA; CDR2 reads SQIVND (reference sequence). Trimming left V 3 bases short and J 3 bases short, with 9 bases between.

This clonotype was detected many times. The CDR3 is CASSLSGRAGRPSYNEQFF. The CDR3 DNA sequence: TGTGCCAGCAGCTTATCGGGGAGGGCGGGCCGACCCTCCTACAATGAGCAGTTCTTC. V is TRBV7-2 and J is TRBJ2-1; TRBD2 matches at 7 bases. The V gene end was trimmed by 2 bases and the J gene end by 0 bases; junction bases not matched to a gene: 13. Looked up from germline, CDR1 is SGHTA and CDR2 is FQGNSA. This CDR3 has 19 amino acids. Based on the CDR3 plus reference TRBV7-2 and TRBJ2-1, the full variable domain is GAGVSQSPSNKVTEKGKDVELRCDPISGHTALYWYRQSLGQGLEFLIYFQGNSAPDKSGLPSDRFSAERTGGSVSTLTIQRTQQEDSAVYLCASSLSGRAGRPSYNEQFFGPGTRLTVL.

This clonotype has more than one count but fewer than ten. The chain links TRBV2 to TRBJ1-3; D is undetermined. V lost 8 bases to trimming and J lost 7 bases, with 15 bases between them. CDR3 length: 13 amino acids. The V gene's germline CDR1 is SNHLY and CDR2 FYNNEI. The CDR3 loop is CASEGWRANTIYF. Here the CDR3 DNA reads TGTGCCAGCGAAGGATGGCGTGCGAACACCATATATTTT.

This clonotype was found a few times. The chain links TRBV12-3 or TRBV12-4 to TRBJ1-2, with no clear D. The CDR3 totals 14 residues. Trimming cost V 6 bases and J 4 bases, with 15 bases left between them. The CDR3 here is CASSHRLGSYGYTF. CDR3 DNA sequence: TGTGCCAGCAGCCACCGTTTAGGGTCCTATGGCTACACCTTC.

This clonotype was counted ten times or more. The chain uses TRBV15 and TRBJ2-4; D gene ambiguous. The CDR3 loop spans 16 amino acids. The V end lost 0 bases, the J end lost 0 bases, and 9 bases lay between the germline ends. The germline V gene has CDR1 LNHNV and CDR2 YYDKDF (reference sequence). CDR3 DNA: TGTGCCACCAGCAGAGATCCCCCGATAGCCAAAAACATTCAGTACTTC. It yields the protein CATSRDPPIAKNIQYF.

This clonotype has only a few counts. The chain carries TRBV12-3 or TRBV12-4 and TRBJ2-7, with 8 bases that match TRBD2. Trimming took 4 bases from V and 0 from J; bases not matched to a gene: 14. The CDR3 has 18 amino acids. The CDR3 spells CASSWRGWVAGGSYEQYF. The CDR3 nucleotides read TGTGCCAGCAGTTGGCGCGGTTGGGTCGCGGGAGGCTCCTACGAGCAGTACTTC.

This chain links TRBV5-1 with TRBJ1-2, with TRBD1 identical over 9 bases. V trimming: 4 bases; J trimming: 6 bases; junction bases outside the gene matches: 16. This CDR3 is built from 17 residues. Germline lookup yields CDR1 SGHRS and CDR2 YFSETQ. DNA of the CDR3: TGCGCCAGCAGCGCCTACACCGCTCCGGGACAGGGTAATGGCTACACCTTC. Translation gives CASSAYTAPGQGNGYTF.

This clonotype was counted a few times. V usage is TRBV4-1 and J usage is TRBJ2-5; 11 nucleotides line up with TRBD2. In germline, CDR1 is MGHRA, CDR2 YSYEKL. J lost 5 bases, V lost 2 bases, and 22 bases had no gene match. CDR3 length: 21 residues. The CDR3 region is CASSQRPPFGSGRAFFETQYF. The CDR3 DNA follows: TGCGCCAGCAGCCAACGCCCTCCTTTTGGTAGCGGGAGGGCCTTTTTTGAGACCCAGTACTTC.

The chain recombines TRBV3-1 with TRBJ2-3; possible D gene TRBD1, 5 bases. The V end lost 2 bases, the J end lost 1 base, and 13 bases lay between the germline ends. The CDR3 has 16 amino acids. The germline CDR1 and CDR2 sequences are LGHDT and YNNKEL (reference sequence). CDR3 nucleotide sequence: TGTGCCAGCAGCCAAAACCGAAAGACAGGCACAGATACGCAGTATTTT. It codes for CASSQNRKTGTDTQYF.

This clonotype was counted at least ten times. The chain links TRBV7-2 to TRBJ1-5; D perhaps matches TRBD1 (6 bases). V lost 5 bases, J lost 3 bases, and 14 bases lay in between. The germline V gene encodes CDR1 SGHTA and CDR2 FQGNSA. The CDR3 runs 15 residues. The CDR3 loop is CASSRFTGINQPQHF. In DNA, the CDR3 is TGTGCCAGCAGCCGTTTCACAGGGATCAATCAGCCCCAGCATTTT. Based on the CDR3 plus reference TRBV7-2 and TRBJ1-5, the full variable domain is GAGVSQSPSNKVTEKGKDVELRCDPISGHTALYWYRQSLGQGLEFLIYFQGNSAPDKSGLPSDRFSAERTGGSVSTLTIQRTQQEDSAVYLCASSRFTGINQPQHFGDGTRLSIL.

This clonotype turned up a few times. This CDR3 reads CASSSLYGKAQHF. CDR3 sequence (DNA): TGTGCCAGCAGCTCCCTTTACGGGAAAGCCCAGCATTTT. The gene calls are TRBV5-8 and TRBJ1-5, with D uncertain. Germline V gives CDR1 SGHTS, CDR2 YDEGEE. The V gene lost 3 bases and the J gene lost 11 bases, with 15 bases spanning the gap. The CDR3 length is 13 residues.

V gene TRBV12-3 or TRBV12-4 combines with J gene TRBJ2-1; D might be TRBD2 (6 bases). Trimming shortened V by 1 base and J by 5 bases, and 21 bases separated the two germline ends. This CDR3 spans 18 amino acids. The DNA of the CDR3 is TGTGCCAGCAGTTTAGTTCTGGGTTCAGCGGGCATCGACAATGAGCAGTTCTTC. This codes for CASSLVLGSAGIDNEQFF.

In this sample, this clonotype turned up many times. This chain links TRBV20-1 with TRBJ2-7; D ambiguous. The CDR3 covers 12 residues. Germline CDR1 DFQATT, CDR2 SNEGSKA (reference sequence). The V gene lost 2 bases and the J gene lost 4 bases, with 9 bases spanning the gap. CDR3 nucleotides: TGCAGTGCTAGACTACATACTTACGAGCAGTACTTC. The encoded protein is CSARLHTYEQYF.

This clonotype showed up just a few times. The chain joins TRBV10-3 to TRBJ2-1, with TRBD2 identical over 8 bases. Germline V CDR1 and CDR2: ENHRY, SYGVKD. With V trimmed by 2 bases and J by 13 bases, 7 bases remained unmatched. CDR3 length: 13 amino acids. The CDR3, as DNA: TGTGCCATCAGTGAGGCCCCTAGCGGGCCTCAGTTCTTC. It is translated as CAISEAPSGPQFF.

This clonotype was observed a handful of times. The chain links TRBV5-1 to TRBJ2-1, with D possibly matching TRBD2 (7 bases). The CDR3 totals 18 residues. Germline CDR1 SGHRS, CDR2 YFSETQ. V lost 2 bases and J 10 bases, leaving 28 bases between the germline ends. The CDR3 sequence: CASSLPRGLGGPTIEQFF. CDR3 nucleotides: TGCGCCAGCAGCTTACCCAGGGGCCTGGGAGGGCCCACGATCGAGCAGTTCTTC.

The chain is built from TRBV9 and TRBJ2-7, with D unresolved. V was cut by 0 bases and J by 2 bases, with 9 bases left in between. The V gene's germline CDR1 is SGDLS and CDR2 YYNGEE. The CDR3 has 14 residues. CDR3 coding DNA: TGTGCCAGCAGCGTAGAACGGCGGCCCTACGAGCAGTACGTC. This sequence encodes CASSVERRPYEQYV.

This clonotype was detected only a few times. The chain combines TRBV27 with TRBJ2-1; D is undetermined. Germline V CDR1 and CDR2: MNHEY, SMNVEV (reference sequence). The CDR3 consists of 12 residues. V lost 6 bases, J lost 7 bases, and 10 bases lay in between. The CDR3 sequence is CASSARDNEQFF. CDR3 coding DNA: TGTGCCAGCAGCGCTAGGGATAATGAGCAGTTCTTC.

This clonotype was counted a few times. V is TRBV6-6 and J is TRBJ2-5; the D gene is possibly TRBD2 (5 bases). Trimming left V 2 bases short and J 2 bases short, with 6 bases between. The length of the CDR3 is 13 residues. Germline V lookup: CDR1 MNHNY, CDR2 SVGAGI (reference sequence). The DNA for the CDR3 is TGTGCCAGCAGTTACGGGGAGCAAGAGACCCAGTACTTC. This translates into CASSYGEQETQYF.